This TCR beta chain emerged from a study of T cell responses to AZD1222 COVID-19 vaccine. Comment on this clone: Its cognate antigen is unknown.

The germline V gene has CDR1 MNHEY and CDR2 SVGEGT. V shed 6 bases, J shed 5 bases, and the junction held 12 bases outside the gene matches. The CDR3 sequence is 17 residues long. The data were produced by immunoSEQ multiplex PCR, yet TCRdb's version contains in-frame clones alone and is incomplete. The sample lists 130,000 or so clones; more than 75% were seen once. Notes on the study in general: Among those given AZD1222, only six were seropositive at baseline.

The material was peripheral blood, obtained on day 0 of AZD1222 vaccination. The TCR comes from an adult in good health. This sequence joins TRBV6-2 or TRBV6-3 and TRBJ2-2; TRBD1 matches at 10 bases. This CDR3 reads CASSSDRGRVWTGELFF. Here the CDR3 DNA reads TGTGCCAGCAGCTCTGACAGGGGGCGCGTATGGACCGGGGAGCTGTTTTTT.